This record looks at one T cell receptor (beta chain) sequence and its context. The antigen is undetermined. These data are taken from a study of Tregs in tolerant kidney transplant recipients. Study observations and caveats: Expanding Tregs on activated donor B cells appeared to best identify donor-specific TCRbeta clones.

Generated by immunoSEQ multiplex PCR, the TCRdb table keeps only in-frame clones and is missing some. The table has approximately 260,000 clones, approximately 84% seen once. Thawed PBMCs were FACS-sorted into unstimulated CD4+CD25+CD127- regulatory T cells, CD4+CD25- non-regulatory cells, CD4 and CD8 cells. CDR1 is LNHDA, CDR2 SQIVND, per germline (reference sequence). There are 15 residues in the CDR3. V trimming: 5 bases; J trimming: 3 bases; junction bases outside the gene matches: 9. The chain combines TRBV19 with TRBJ1-1; TRBD1 matches 7 bases. Sequences were obtained from CD4+ T cells from blood. This TCR was sampled from a human donor in good health. CDR3 DNA sequence: TGTGCCAGTAGTGGCCCAACAGGGGCGGACACTGAAGCTTTCTTT. Translation: CASSGPTGADTEAFF.